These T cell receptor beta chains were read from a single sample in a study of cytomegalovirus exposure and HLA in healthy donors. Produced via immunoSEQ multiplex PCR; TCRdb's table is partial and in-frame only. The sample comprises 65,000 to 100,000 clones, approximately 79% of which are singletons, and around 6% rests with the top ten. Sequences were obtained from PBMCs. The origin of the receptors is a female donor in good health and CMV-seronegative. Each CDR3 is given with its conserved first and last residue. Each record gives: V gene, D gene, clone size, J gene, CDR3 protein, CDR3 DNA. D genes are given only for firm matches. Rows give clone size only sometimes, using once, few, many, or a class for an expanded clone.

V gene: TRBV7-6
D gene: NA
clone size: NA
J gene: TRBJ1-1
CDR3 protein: CASSLDIINTEAFF
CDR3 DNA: TGTGCCAGCAGCCTTGACATAATTAACACTGAAGCTTTCTTT

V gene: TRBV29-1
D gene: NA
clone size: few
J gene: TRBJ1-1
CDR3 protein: CSVARGDTEAFF
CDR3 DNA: TGCAGCGTCGCCCGGGGGGACACTGAAGCTTTCTTT

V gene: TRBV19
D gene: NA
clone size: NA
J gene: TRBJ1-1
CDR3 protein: CASSQPSGLGSTEAFF
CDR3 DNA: TGTGCCAGTAGCCAGCCTTCGGGGTTAGGGTCCACTGAAGCTTTCTTT

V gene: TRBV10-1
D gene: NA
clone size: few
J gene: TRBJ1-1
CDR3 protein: CASGGRLFEAFF
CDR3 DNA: TGCGCCAGTGGGGGCCGCCTGTTTGAAGCTTTCTTT

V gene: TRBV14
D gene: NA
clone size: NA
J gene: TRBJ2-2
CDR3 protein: CASSQRLAINTGELFF
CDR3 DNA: TGTGCCAGCAGCCAGCGGCTAGCGATCAACACCGGGGAGCTGTTTTTT

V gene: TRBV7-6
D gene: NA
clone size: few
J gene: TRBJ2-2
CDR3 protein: CASSPRNTGELFF
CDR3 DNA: TGTGCCAGCAGCCCGAGGAACACCGGGGAGCTGTTTTTT

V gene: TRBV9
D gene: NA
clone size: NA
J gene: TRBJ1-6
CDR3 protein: CASSPRQGGNSPLHF
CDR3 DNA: TGTGCCAGCAGCCCCCGGCAGGGTGGCAATTCACCCCTCCACTTT

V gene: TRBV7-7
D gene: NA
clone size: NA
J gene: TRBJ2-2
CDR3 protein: CASSYGPSGTGELFF
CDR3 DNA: TGTGCTAGCAGCTACGGGCCCAGCGGCACCGGGGAGCTGTTTTTT

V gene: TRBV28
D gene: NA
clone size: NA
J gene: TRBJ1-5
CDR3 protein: CASRGGTIQPQHF
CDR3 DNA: TGTGCCAGCAGGGGGGGGACTATTCAGCCCCAGCATTTT

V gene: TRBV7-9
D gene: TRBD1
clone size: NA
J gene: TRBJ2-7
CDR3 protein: CASRGTGGYEQYF
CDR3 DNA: TGTGCCAGCAGAGGAACAGGGGGCTACGAGCAGTACTTC

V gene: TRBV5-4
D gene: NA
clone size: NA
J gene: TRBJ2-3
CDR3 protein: CASSSTSTDTQYF
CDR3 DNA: TGTGCCAGCAGCTCCACTAGCACAGATACGCAGTATTTT

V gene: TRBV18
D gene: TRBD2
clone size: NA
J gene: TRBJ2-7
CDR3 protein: CASSSGLATYEQYF
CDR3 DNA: TGTGCCAGCTCATCGGGACTAGCGACCTACGAGCAGTACTTC

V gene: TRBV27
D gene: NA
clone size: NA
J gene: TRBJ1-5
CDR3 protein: CASSVGGSNQPQHF
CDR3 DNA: TGTGCCAGCAGTGTAGGAGGTAGCAATCAGCCCCAGCATTTT

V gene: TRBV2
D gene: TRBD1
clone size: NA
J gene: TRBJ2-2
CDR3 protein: CASEARGTGELFF
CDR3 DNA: TGTGCCAGCGAGGCCAGGGGGACCGGGGAGCTGTTTTTT

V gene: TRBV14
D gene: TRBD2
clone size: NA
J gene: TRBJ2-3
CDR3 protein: CASSLVAGGDTQYF
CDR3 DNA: TGTGCCAGCAGCCTGGTAGCGGGGGGAGATACGCAGTATTTT

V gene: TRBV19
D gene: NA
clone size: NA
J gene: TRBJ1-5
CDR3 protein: CASSIAPKRNQPQHF
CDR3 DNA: TGTGCCAGTAGTATAGCCCCTAAGAGGAATCAGCCCCAGCATTTT

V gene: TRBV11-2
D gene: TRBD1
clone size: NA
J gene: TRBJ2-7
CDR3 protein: CASSFSARGLYF
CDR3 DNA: TGTGCCAGCAGCTTTAGTGCCAGGGGGCTGTACTTC